The source of this TCR beta chain is a study of blood T cell repertoires in COVID-19. Method: immunoSEQ multiplex PCR; TCRdb's copy keeps in-frame clones and lacks some. The data contain roughly 68,000 clones, roughly 91% of them singletons. The sequence was collected from a woman aged 40 to 49 who had recovered from COVID-19. Material: PBMCs or T cells enriched from blood (not recorded which).

The CDR3 sequence: CASGTWDRAAFF. For the CDR3, the DNA is TGTGCCAGCGGAACCTGGGACAGGGCGGCTTTCTTT. This chain joins TRBV7-6 and TRBJ1-1, with 9 bases identical to TRBD1. CDR1 SGHVS and CDR2 FNYEAQ come from the germline V gene. The CDR3 length is 12 residues. Germline trimming cut 8 bases from V and 11 bases from J; bases unmatched to any gene: 9.